Sequencing of this TCR beta chain was carried out in a study of cytotoxic CD8 clonotypes in ibrutinib-treated CLL. Findings and caveats of the study: Treatment left the uncommon public clonotypes either contracted or stable in frequency.

As concerns this clone: The antigen is undetermined.

Generated by immunoSEQ multiplex PCR, the TCRdb table keeps only in-frame clones and is missing some. The table records about 130,000 clones, 84% of them present only once. Germline-derived CDR1 and CDR2 are KGHSH and LQKENI. V lost 1 base to trimming and J lost 2 bases, with 8 bases between them. The CDR3 extends over 15 amino acids. Specimen: PBMCs, collected after 24 months of ibrutinib treatment. The sequence was collected from a human donor with chronic lymphocytic leukemia. The V gene is TRBV18, the J gene TRBJ2-2; D uncertain. In nucleotides, the CDR3 is TGTGCCAGCTCACCACGGTCCATCAACACCGGGGAGCTGTTTTTT. This codes for CASSPRSINTGELFF.